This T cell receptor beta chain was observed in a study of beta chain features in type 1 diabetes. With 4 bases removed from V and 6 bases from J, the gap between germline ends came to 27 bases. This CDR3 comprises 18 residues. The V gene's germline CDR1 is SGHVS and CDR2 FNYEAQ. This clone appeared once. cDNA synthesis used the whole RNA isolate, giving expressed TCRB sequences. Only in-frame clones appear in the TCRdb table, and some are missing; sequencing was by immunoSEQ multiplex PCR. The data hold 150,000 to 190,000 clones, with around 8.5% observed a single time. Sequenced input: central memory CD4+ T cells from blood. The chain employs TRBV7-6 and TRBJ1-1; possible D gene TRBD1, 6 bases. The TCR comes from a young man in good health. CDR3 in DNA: TGTGCCAGCAGCTCCCGAATACAGGGATTCGGACTAGGGTCTGAAGCTTTCTTT. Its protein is CASSSRIQGFGLGSEAFF.